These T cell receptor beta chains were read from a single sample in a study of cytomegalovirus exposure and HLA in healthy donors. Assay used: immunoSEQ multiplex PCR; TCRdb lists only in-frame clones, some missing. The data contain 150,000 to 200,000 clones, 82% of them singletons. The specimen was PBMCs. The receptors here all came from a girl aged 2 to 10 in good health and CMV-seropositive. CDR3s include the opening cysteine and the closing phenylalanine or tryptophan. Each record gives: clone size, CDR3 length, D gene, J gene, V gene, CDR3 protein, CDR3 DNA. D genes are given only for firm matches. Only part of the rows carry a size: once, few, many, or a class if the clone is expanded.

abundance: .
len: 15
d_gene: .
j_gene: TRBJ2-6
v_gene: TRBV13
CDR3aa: CASSFGEGGANVLTF
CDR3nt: TGTGCCAGCAGCTTCGGGGAAGGAGGGGCCAACGTCCTGACTTTC

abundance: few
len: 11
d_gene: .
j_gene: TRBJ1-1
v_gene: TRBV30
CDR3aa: CAWSRTLEAFF
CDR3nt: TGTGCCTGGAGTCGGACTCTAGAAGCTTTCTTT

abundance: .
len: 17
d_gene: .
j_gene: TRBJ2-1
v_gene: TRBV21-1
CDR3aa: CASRTPRQGQNYNEQFF
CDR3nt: TGTGCCAGCAGAACCCCGAGACAGGGGCAAAACTACAATGAGCAGTTCTTC

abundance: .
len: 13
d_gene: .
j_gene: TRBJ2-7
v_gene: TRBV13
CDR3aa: CASSLDEGNEQYF
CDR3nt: TGTGCCAGCAGCTTAGATGAGGGTAACGAGCAGTACTTC

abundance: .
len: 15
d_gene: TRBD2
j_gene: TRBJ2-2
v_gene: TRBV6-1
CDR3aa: CASILLAGPTGELFF
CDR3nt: TGTGCCAGCATTCTACTAGCGGGGCCAACCGGGGAGCTGTTTTTT

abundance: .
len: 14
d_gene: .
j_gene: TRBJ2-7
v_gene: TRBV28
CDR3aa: CASSYVGATYEQYF
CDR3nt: TGTGCCAGCAGTTATGTGGGGGCAACCTACGAGCAGTACTTC

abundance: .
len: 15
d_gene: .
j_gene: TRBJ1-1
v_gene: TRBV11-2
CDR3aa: CASSVEGGGTVEAFF
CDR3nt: TGTGCCAGCAGCGTCGAAGGTGGGGGGACTGTGGAGGCTTTCTTT

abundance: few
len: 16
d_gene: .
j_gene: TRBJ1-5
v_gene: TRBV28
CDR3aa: CASSSPGGPGKETQHF
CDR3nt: TGTGCCAGCAGCTCTCCGGGGGGCCCGGGGAAGGAGACCCAGCATTTT

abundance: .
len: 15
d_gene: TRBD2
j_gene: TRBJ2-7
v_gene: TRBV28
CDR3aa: CASESRLAGSYEQYF
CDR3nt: TGTGCCAGCGAATCAAGACTAGCGGGGTCCTACGAGCAGTACTTC

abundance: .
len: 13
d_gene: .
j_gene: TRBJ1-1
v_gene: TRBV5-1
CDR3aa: CASSLVQGAEAFF
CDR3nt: TGCGCCAGCAGCTTGGTACAGGGCGCTGAAGCTTTCTTT

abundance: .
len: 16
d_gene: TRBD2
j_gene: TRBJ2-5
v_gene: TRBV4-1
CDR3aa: CASSRGLAGGQETQYF
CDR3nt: TGCGCCAGCAGCCGAGGACTAGCGGGAGGGCAAGAGACCCAGTACTTC

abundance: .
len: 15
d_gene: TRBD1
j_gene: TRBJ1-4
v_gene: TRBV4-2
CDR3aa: CASSHEDRASEKLFF
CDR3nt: TGTGCCAGCAGCCATGAAGACAGGGCGAGTGAAAAACTGTTTTTT

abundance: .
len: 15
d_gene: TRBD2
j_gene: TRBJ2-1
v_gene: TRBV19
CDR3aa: CASSIAAGTYNEQFF
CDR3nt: TGTGCCAGTAGTATCGCAGCGGGGACGTACAATGAGCAGTTCTTC

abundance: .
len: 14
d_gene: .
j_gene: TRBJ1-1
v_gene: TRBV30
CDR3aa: CAWSVGAGATEAFF
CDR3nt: TGTGCCTGGAGTGTAGGGGCAGGGGCCACTGAAGCTTTCTTT

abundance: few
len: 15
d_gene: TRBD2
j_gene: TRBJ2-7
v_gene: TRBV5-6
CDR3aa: CASSPSSGVIYEQYF
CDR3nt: TGTGCCAGCAGCCCTTCTAGCGGAGTTATCTACGAGCAGTACTTC

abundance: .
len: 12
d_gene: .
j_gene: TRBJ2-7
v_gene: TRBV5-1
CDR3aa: CASSSTGYEQYF
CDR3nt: TGCGCCAGCAGCTCAACAGGGTACGAGCAGTACTTC

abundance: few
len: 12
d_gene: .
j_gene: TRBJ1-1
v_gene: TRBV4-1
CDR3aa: CASSQVDEVTLF
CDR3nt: TGCGCCAGCAGCCAAGTTGATGAGGTTACCCTCTTT